The clone carrying this T cell receptor beta chain was counted a single time. Its cognate antigen is unknown. These data belong to a study of cytomegalovirus exposure and HLA in healthy donors. Findings of the study overall: Rarity marked most TCR sequences, yet some public TCRs occurred in many donors. In vitro experiments confirmed that three CMV-associated chains were specific for CMV antigens. An apparent linkage of common viral pathogens to several of the most significant clusters emerged in a later analysis.

At sampling all donors were nominally healthy, likely with unrecorded immune exposures. The V end lost 4 bases, the J end lost 7 bases, and 17 bases lay between the germline ends. Germline V lookup: CDR1 SGHRS, CDR2 YFSETQ. The CDR3 sequence is 14 residues long. The PCR employed 60 Vbeta primers together with 13 Jbeta primers. Some clones are missing from TCRdb's copy, which holds only in-frame ones; the method was immunoSEQ multiplex PCR. The sample yields roughly 95,000 clones, 80% to 90% seen once. Sequenced sample: PBMCs. The receptor was isolated from a man aged 25 to 40 in good health and CMV-seropositive. The rearrangement joins TRBV5-1 to TRBJ1-2, with D tentatively TRBD1 (6 bases). CDR3 protein: CASSPNPEGVGYTF. The CDR3, as DNA: TGCGCCAGCAGCCCTAACCCAGAGGGGGTTGGCTACACCTTC.